Here is one T cell receptor beta chain with its context. These data belong to a study of blood T cell repertoires in COVID-19. Study-wide context: COVID-19 samples from acute and convalescent phases originated in the United States, Italy and Spain. The analysed material was cDNA or gDNA that came from T cells, B-cell-depleted T cells, or PBMCs.

Original processing methods: Estimation of nucleated cell counts relied on the amplification of reference gene primers. This table comes from immunoSEQ multiplex PCR, and its TCRdb copy is limited to in-frame clones, with some not included. The V and J calls and clone size were taken over from that table, and D and trimming were inferred from the DNA. The repertoire holds 150,000 to 180,000 clones, roughly nine tenths seen once, with 2% to 3% in the top ten. The sequenced sample was peripheral blood. This TCR derives from a woman in her sixties or seventies with acute or convalescent COVID-19.

CDR3 sequence (DNA): TGTGCCAGCAAGTCGAACAACAAGGGGACTGAAGCTTTCTTT. This codes for CASKSNNKGTEAFF. This sequence joins TRBV6-5 and TRBJ1-1, with D perhaps TRBD1 (5 bases). The CDR3 covers 14 residues. Germline CDR1 reads MNHEY; CDR2 reads SVGAGI. V lost 7 bases and J 5 bases, leaving 17 bases between the germline ends.